These 16 T cell receptor beta chains share one sample of origin, sequenced in a study of OX40 agonist ivuxolimab in advanced cancers. Assay used: immunoSEQ multiplex PCR; TCRdb lists only in-frame clones, some missing. The sample holds about 50,000 clones, approximately 89% seen once. Sequenced material: CD4+ or CD8+ T cells sorted from blood, taken in a trial of the OX40 agonist ivuxolimab. All receptors come from an adult with an advanced solid tumor such as melanoma, head and neck, liver or kidney cancer.

The chain links TRBV5-4 to TRBJ1-4; D is ambiguous. The V end lost 1 base, the J end lost 5 bases, and 9 bases lay between the germline ends. This CDR3 contains 14 residues. Germline V gene data show CDR1 as SGHNT and CDR2 as YYREEE (reference sequence). CDR3 loop: CASSLYEGNEKLFF. The DNA for the CDR3 is TGTGCCAGCAGCTTGTATGAGGGAAATGAAAAACTGTTTTTT.

This chain joins TRBV27 and TRBJ2-3; the D gene is possibly TRBD2 (6 bases). Germline values: CDR1 MNHEY, CDR2 SMNVEV (reference sequence). The CDR3 sequence is 15 residues long. Trimming pared 6 bases from V and 2 bases from J, leaving 15 bases between. The DNA of the CDR3 is TGTGCCAGCAGCTCCCGGGACTTTCACACAGATACGCAGTATTTT. This gives the protein CASSSRDFHTDTQYF.

The chain joins TRBV7-9 to TRBJ2-2; tentatively, D is TRBD1 or TRBD2 (5 bases each). The CDR3 is made up of 16 amino acids. Trimming took 5 bases from V and 2 from J, leaving 15 bases between them. In germline, CDR1 is SEHNR, CDR2 FQNEAQ (reference sequence). The CDR3 here is CASSPRGGGNTGELFF. As DNA, the CDR3 is TGTGCCAGCAGCCCCCGGGGTGGGGGAAACACCGGGGAGCTGTTTTTT.

The chain couples TRBV6-1 to TRBJ2-1; D possibly corresponds to TRBD2 (6 bases). V lost 2 bases and J lost 6, with 17 bases in between. This CDR3 comprises 16 residues. Per the germline V gene, CDR1 is MNHNS and CDR2 is SASEGT. The CDR3: CASSENGEVYANEQFF. CDR3 sequence (DNA): TGTGCCAGCAGTGAAAATGGGGAGGTCTATGCCAATGAGCAGTTCTTC.

The chain uses TRBV11-2 and TRBJ2-1, with 7 positions matching TRBD2. Germline V gene lookup returns CDR1 SGHAT and CDR2 FQNNGV. V was clipped by 5 bases and J by 2 bases; unmatched bases: 9. This CDR3 spans 16 amino acids. CDR3: CASSPRGGYPYNEQFF. As DNA, the CDR3 is TGTGCCAGCAGCCCTAGGGGAGGGTACCCCTACAATGAGCAGTTCTTC. The entire variable domain, with the rest obtained from reference TRBV11-2 and TRBJ2-1, is as follows: EAGVAQSPRYKIIEKRQSVAFWCNPISGHATLYWYQQILGQGPKLLIQFQNNGVVDDSQLPKDRFSAERLKGVDSTLKIQPAKLEDSAVYLCASSPRGGYPYNEQFFGPGTRLTVL.

The chain joins TRBV5-4 to TRBJ2-5, with 9 bases identical to TRBD2. Per the germline V gene, CDR1 is SGHNT and CDR2 is YYREEE (reference sequence). Losses at the gene ends were 2 bases for V and 5 bases for J; bases not matched to a gene: 7. The CDR3 contains 15 residues. The CDR3 DNA reads TGTGCCAGCAGCTTTGCGGGGGGGCATAGGGAGACCCAGTACTTC. Translation: CASSFAGGHRETQYF.

The chain joins TRBV6-1 to TRBJ2-5; D is possibly TRBD1 (6 bases). With 4 bases removed from V and 2 bases from J, the gap between germline ends came to 11 bases. The CDR3 has 14 residues. The germline V gene encodes CDR1 MNHNS and CDR2 SASEGT. CDR3 residues: CASSGTAIQETQYF. CDR3 nucleotide sequence: TGTGCCAGCAGTGGGACAGCGATTCAAGAGACCCAGTACTTC.

The chain combines TRBV7-9 with TRBJ1-4; TRBD1 matches 8 bases. The V segment lost 3 bases and the J segment 7 bases; nucleotides outside the gene matches: 10. Germline loops: CDR1 SEHNR, CDR2 FQNEAQ (reference sequence). The CDR3 extends over 16 amino acids. Written as DNA, the CDR3 is TGTGCCAGCAGCTTCCCAGGGGGCGGAATTGGTGAAAAACTGTTTTTT. It specifies CASSFPGGGIGEKLFF.

The rearrangement uses TRBV6-5 and TRBJ1-2; 9 positions agree with TRBD1. The CDR3 sequence is 15 residues long. Germline V gene sequence: CDR1 MNHEY, CDR2 SVGAGI. V was pared by 7 bases and J by 4 bases, with 10 bases of the junction left unmatched. The CDR3 protein is CASTLGQGFRYGYTF. The CDR3 DNA sequence: TGTGCCAGCACCTTGGGACAGGGATTTCGCTATGGCTACACCTTC.

This clone is termed medium-sized. The chain carries TRBV4-3 and TRBJ1-1; no clear D. CDR1 and CDR2 from the germline V gene are LGHNA and YSLEER. Trimming shortened V by 0 bases and J by 0 bases, and 14 bases separated the two germline ends. This CDR3 is 17 amino acids long. The CDR3 coding sequence is TGCGCCAGCAGCCAAGATCTTCGGTCAGACATGAACACTGAAGCTTTCTTT. Translation: CASSQDLRSDMNTEAFF.

The V and J genes are TRBV27 and TRBJ2-3; 7 bases fit TRBD2. Germline V CDR1 and CDR2: MNHEY, SMNVEV (reference sequence). V trimming: 10 bases; J trimming: 9 bases; junction bases outside the gene matches: 7. The CDR3 spans 11 residues. The DNA of the CDR3 is TGTGCCACCCGGCGGGGGATGACGCAGTATTTT. Translating it yields CATRRGMTQYF.

The genes are TRBV7-6 and TRBJ2-3, with D tentatively TRBD2 (5 bases). CDR1 SGHVS and CDR2 FNYEAQ come from the germline V gene. This CDR3 is 15 amino acids long. Deletions cut 1 base from V and 2 bases from J, with 10 bases between. CDR3 sequence: CASSLVGEATDTQYF. The CDR3, as DNA: TGTGCCAGCAGCTTAGTGGGAGAGGCCACAGATACGCAGTATTTT.

This clone was seen more than once but under ten times. The J gene is TRBJ1-2, the V gene TRBV10-3, with TRBD1 matching over 7 bases. The V gene end was trimmed by 2 bases and the J gene end by 4 bases; junction bases not matched to a gene: 4. This CDR3 has 14 residues. Germline CDR1 reads ENHRY; CDR2 reads SYGVKD. CDR3 protein: CAISETGVSYGYTF. The CDR3 DNA sequence: TGTGCCATCAGTGAGACAGGGGTGAGCTATGGCTACACCTTC.

The chain couples TRBV9 to TRBJ2-2; TRBD1 agrees at 10 bases. This CDR3 spans 16 amino acids. J lost 7 bases, V lost 0 bases, and 6 bases had no gene match. Germline V lookup: CDR1 SGDLS, CDR2 YYNGEE. The CDR3 DNA reads TGTGCCAGCAGCGTAGTAGGGACAGGGGAAATCGGGGAGCTGTTTTTT. This translates into CASSVVGTGEIGELFF.

The J gene is TRBJ1-1, the V gene TRBV5-1, with TRBD1 matching over 8 bases. This CDR3 comprises 16 residues. The V gene end was trimmed by 2 bases and the J gene end by 6 bases; junction bases not matched to a gene: 12. Looked up from germline, CDR1 is SGHRS and CDR2 is YFSETQ. The CDR3 region is CASSFGQGGREPEAFF. The DNA for the CDR3 is TGCGCCAGCAGCTTCGGACAGGGAGGGAGGGAACCTGAAGCTTTCTTT.

The CDR3 sequence: CASSVGPAMNTEAFF. DNA for the CDR3: TGCGCCAGCAGCGTGGGGCCGGCCATGAACACTGAAGCTTTCTTT. The genes are TRBV5-1 and TRBJ1-1; perhaps TRBD1 as D (5 bases). This CDR3 is 15 amino acids long. Germline V CDR1 and CDR2: SGHRS, YFSETQ. The V and J ends lost 4 bases and 0 bases respectively, with 13 bases between them.